At least ten counts were recorded for the clone carrying this T cell receptor beta chain. What it recognizes is unknown. Synthesis of cDNA was carried out by template-switch 5'RACE. The reaction used 10-nucleotide random UMIs. TCRdb passed the 5' RACE reads through MiXCR, listing each CDR3 protein once. Altogether over 35,000 distinct CDR3 sequences are present, about 2.3% being singletons, with the ten largest covering 2.4%. The data are from a study of neurological immune-mediated disorders. Study-wide results and limits: Phylogenetic analysis grouped 18 of 34 multiple sclerosis patients' repertoires together, suggesting a possible repertoire signature. Neither clinical nor MRI features were associated with the multiple sclerosis repertoire cluster.

Trimming removed 2 bases from V and 4 bases from J, with 23 bases in between. CDR1 DFQATT and CDR2 SNEGSKA come from the germline V gene (reference sequence). The CDR3 contains 17 residues. This sequence originates from a man aged 50 to 59 with multiple sclerosis. The V call is TRBV20-1, the J call TRBJ1-2; D is perhaps TRBD1 (5 bases). The sequenced sample consisted of PBMCs. The CDR3 here is CSARTNRQQHPAYGYTF. The CDR3 bases are TGCAGTGCTAGAACCAATAGACAGCAACACCCCGCCTATGGCTACACCTTC.